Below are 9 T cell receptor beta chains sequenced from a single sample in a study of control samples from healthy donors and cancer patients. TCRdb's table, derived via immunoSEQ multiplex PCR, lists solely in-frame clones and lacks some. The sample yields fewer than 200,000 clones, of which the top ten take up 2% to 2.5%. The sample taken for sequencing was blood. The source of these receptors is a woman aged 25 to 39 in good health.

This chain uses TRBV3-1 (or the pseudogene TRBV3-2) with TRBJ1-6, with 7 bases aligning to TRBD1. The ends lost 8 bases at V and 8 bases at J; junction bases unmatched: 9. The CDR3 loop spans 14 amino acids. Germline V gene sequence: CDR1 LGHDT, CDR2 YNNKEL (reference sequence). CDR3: CASSEQGNHSPLHF. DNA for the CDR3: TGTGCCAGCTCAGAACAGGGGAATCATTCACCCCTCCACTTT.

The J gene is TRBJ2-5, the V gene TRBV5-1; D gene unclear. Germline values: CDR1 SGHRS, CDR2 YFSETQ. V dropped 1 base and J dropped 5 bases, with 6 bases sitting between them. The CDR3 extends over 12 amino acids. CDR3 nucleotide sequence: TGCGCCAGCAGCTTGAATACGGAGACCCAGTACTTC. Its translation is CASSLNTETQYF.

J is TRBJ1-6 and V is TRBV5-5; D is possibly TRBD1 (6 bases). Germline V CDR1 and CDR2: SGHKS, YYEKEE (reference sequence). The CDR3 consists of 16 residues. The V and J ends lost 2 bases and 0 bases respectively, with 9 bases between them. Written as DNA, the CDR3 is TGTGCCAGCAGCTTATACAGGGTCTCCTATAATTCACCCCTCCACTTT. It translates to CASSLYRVSYNSPLHF. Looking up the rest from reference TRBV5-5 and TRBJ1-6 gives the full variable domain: DAGVTQSPTHLIKTRGQQVTLRCSPISGHKSVSWYQQVLGQGPQFIFQYYEKEERGRGNFPDRFSARQFPNYSSELNVNALLLGDSALYLCASSLYRVSYNSPLHFGNGTRLTVT.

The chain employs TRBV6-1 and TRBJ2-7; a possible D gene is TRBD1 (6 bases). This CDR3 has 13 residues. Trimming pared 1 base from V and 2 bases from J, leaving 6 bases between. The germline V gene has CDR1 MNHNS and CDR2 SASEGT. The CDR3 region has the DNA TGTGCCAGCAGTGAAGGGGGGCCCTACGAGCAGTACTTC. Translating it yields CASSEGGPYEQYF.

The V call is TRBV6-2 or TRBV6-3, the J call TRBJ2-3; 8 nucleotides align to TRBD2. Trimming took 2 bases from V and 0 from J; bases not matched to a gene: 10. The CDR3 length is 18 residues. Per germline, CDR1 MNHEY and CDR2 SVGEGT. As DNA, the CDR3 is TGTGCCAGCAGTTACACTCCGGGGGGGCGACCTAGCACAGATACGCAGTATTTT. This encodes CASSYTPGGRPSTDTQYF.

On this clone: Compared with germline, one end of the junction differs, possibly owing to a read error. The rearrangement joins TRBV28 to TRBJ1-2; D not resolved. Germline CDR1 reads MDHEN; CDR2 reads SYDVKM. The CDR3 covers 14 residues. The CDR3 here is CVSSWGSVDYGYTF. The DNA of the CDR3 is TGTGTCAGCAGTTGGGGTTCCGTTGACTATGGCTACACCTTC.

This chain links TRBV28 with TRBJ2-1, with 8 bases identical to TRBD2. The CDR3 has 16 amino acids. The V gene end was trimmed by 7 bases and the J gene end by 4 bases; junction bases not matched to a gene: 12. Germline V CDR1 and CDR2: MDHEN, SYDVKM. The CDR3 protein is CASTHWGRGGYNEQFF. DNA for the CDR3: TGTGCCAGCACCCACTGGGGCCGGGGGGGATACAATGAGCAGTTCTTC.

The CDR3 nucleotides read TGTGCCAGCAGCCCGAGCCAACAGCCCTTGAACACTGAAGCTTTCTTT. This sequence encodes CASSPSQQPLNTEAFF. V is TRBV5-6 and J is TRBJ1-1; unclear D gene. The V end was cut by 4 bases, the J end by 0 bases, with 16 bases between. CDR3 length equals 16 residues. Germline V lookup: CDR1 SGHDT, CDR2 YYEEEE.

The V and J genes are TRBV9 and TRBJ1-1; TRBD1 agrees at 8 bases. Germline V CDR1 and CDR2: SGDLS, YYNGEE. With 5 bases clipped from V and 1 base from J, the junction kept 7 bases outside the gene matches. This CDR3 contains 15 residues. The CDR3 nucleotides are TGTGCCAGCAGGGGGATGGACAGGGCGAACACTGAAGCTTTCTTT. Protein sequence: CASRGMDRANTEAFF.